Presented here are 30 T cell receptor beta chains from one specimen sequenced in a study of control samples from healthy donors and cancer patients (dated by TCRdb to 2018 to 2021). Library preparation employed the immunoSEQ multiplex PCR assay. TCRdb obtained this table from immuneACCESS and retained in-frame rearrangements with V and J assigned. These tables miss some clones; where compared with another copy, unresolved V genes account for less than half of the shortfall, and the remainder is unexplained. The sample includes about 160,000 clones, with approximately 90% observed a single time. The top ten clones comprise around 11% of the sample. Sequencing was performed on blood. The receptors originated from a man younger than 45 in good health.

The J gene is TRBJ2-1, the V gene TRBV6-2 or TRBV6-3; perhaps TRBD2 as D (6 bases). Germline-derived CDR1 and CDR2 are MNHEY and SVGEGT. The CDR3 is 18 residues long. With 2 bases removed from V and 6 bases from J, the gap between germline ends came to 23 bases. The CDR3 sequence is CASSYADETSILINEQFF. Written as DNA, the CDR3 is TGTGCCAGCAGTTACGCCGATGAAACTAGCATCCTAATCAATGAGCAGTTCTTC.

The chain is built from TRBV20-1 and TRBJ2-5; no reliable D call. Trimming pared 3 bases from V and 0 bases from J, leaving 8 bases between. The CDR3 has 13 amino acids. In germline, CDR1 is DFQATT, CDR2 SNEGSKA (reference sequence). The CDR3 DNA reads TGCAGTGCTAGTATGGGGAACCAAGAGACCCAGTACTTC. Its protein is CSASMGNQETQYF.

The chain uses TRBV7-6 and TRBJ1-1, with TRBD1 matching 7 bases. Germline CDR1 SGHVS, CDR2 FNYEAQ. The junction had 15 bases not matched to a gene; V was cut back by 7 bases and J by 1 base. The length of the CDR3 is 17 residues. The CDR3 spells CASTTNHYRGGNTEAFF. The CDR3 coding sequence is TGTGCCAGCACCACGAACCATTACAGGGGAGGGAACACTGAAGCTTTCTTT.

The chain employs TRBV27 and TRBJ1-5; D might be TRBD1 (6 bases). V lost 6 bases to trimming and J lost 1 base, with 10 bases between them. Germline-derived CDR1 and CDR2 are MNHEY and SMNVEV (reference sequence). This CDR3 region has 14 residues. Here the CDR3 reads CASSPGVSNQPQHF. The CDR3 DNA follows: TGTGCCAGCAGCCCAGGGGTAAGCAATCAGCCCCAGCATTTT.

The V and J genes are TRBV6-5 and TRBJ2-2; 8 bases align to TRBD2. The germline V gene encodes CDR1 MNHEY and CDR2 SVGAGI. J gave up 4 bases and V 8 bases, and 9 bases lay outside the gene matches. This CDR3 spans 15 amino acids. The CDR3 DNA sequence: TGTGCCAGCGTTCGGGGGGGGTCGAGCACCGGGGAGCTGTTTTTT. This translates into CASVRGGSSTGELFF.

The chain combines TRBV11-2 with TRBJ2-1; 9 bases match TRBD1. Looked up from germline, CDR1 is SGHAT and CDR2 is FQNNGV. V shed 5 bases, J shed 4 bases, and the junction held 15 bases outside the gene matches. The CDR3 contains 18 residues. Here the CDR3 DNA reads TGTGCCAGCAGCGCCGGGACAGGGATACATAGCATTTACAATGAGCAGTTCTTC. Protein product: CASSAGTGIHSIYNEQFF.

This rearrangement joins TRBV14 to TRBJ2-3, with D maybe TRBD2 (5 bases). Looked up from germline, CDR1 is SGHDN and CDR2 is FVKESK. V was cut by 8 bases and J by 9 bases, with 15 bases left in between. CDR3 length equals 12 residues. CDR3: CASGPARATQYF. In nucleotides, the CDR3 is TGTGCCAGCGGGCCCGCGAGGGCCACGCAGTATTTT.

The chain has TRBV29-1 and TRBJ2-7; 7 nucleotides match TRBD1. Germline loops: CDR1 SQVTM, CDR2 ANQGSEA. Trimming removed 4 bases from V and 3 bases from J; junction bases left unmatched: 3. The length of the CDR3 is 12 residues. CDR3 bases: TGCAGCGTTGGGGGGACAGTCTACGAGCAGTACTTC. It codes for CSVGGTVYEQYF.

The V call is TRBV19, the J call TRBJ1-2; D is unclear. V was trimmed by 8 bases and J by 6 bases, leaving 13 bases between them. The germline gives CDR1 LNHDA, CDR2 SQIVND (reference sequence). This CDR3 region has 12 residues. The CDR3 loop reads CASVSHSDGYTF. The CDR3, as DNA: TGTGCCAGTGTCAGCCATTCAGATGGCTACACCTTC.

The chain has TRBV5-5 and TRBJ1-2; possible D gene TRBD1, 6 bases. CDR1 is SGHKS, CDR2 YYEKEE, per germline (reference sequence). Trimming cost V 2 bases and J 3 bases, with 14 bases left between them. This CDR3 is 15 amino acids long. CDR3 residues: CASSLGQLTDYGYTF. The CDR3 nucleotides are TGTGCCAGCAGCTTAGGACAGTTAACTGACTATGGCTACACCTTC.

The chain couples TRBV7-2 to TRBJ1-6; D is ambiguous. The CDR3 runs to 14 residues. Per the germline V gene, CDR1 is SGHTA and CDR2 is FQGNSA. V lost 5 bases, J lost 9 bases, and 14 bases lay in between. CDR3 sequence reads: CASSPDRLGSPLHF. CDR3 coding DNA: TGTGCCAGCAGCCCCGACCGACTGGGTTCACCCCTCCACTTT.

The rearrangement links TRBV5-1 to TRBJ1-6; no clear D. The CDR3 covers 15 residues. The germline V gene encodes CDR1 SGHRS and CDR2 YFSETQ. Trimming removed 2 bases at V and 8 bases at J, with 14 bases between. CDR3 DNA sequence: TGCGCCAGCAGCTTACTCGGCAGCGCTGATTCACCCCTCCACTTT. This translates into CASSLLGSADSPLHF.

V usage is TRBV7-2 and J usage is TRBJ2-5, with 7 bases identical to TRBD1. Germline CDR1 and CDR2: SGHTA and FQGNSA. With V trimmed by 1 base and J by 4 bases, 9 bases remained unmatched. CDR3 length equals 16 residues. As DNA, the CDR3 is TGTGCCAGCAGCTTAGTAGGAGACAGGGTCCCAGAGACCCAGTACTTC. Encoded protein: CASSLVGDRVPETQYF. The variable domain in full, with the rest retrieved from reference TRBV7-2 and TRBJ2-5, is GAGVSQSPSNKVTEKGKDVELRCDPISGHTALYWYRQSLGQGLEFLIYFQGNSAPDKSGLPSDRFSAERTGGSVSTLTIQRTQQEDSAVYLCASSLVGDRVPETQYFGPGTRLLVL.

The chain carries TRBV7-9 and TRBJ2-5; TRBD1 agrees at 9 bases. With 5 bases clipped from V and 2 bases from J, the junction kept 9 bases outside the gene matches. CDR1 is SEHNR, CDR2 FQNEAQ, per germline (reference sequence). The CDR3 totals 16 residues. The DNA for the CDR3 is TGTGCCAGCAGCGGGTGGGGGACAGGGCTACAAGAGACCCAGTACTTC. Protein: CASSGWGTGLQETQYF.

CDR3 DNA: TGTGCCAGCTCAGGATCCGGAGGGAGTAGAGATACGCAGTATTTT. As protein: CASSGSGGSRDTQYF. The chain is built from TRBV18 and TRBJ2-3, with D maybe TRBD2 (6 bases). This CDR3 region has 15 residues. In germline, CDR1 is KGHSH, CDR2 LQKENI. V lost 5 bases and J 5 bases, leaving 17 bases between the germline ends.

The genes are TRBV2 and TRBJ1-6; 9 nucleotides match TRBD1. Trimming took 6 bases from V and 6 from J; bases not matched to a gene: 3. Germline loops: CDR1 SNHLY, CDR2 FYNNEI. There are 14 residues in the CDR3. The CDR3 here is CASRGTGFNSPLHF. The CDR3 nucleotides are TGTGCCAGCAGGGGGACAGGGTTTAATTCACCCCTCCACTTT. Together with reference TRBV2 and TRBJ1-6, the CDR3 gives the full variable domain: EPEVTQTPSHQVTQMGQEVILRCVPISNHLYFYWYRQILGQKVEFLVSFYNNEISEKSEIFDDQFSVERPDGSNFTLKIRSTKLEDSAMYFCASRGTGFNSPLHFGNGTRLTVT.

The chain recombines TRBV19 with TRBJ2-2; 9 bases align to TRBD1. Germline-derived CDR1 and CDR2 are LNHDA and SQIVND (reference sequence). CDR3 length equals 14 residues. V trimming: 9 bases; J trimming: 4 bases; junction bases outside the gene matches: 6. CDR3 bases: TGTGCCAGCCGTACAGGGGGCGGCACCGGGGAGCTGTTTTTT. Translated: CASRTGGGTGELFF. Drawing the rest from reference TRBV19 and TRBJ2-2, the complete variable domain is DGGITQSPKYLFRKEGQNVTLSCEQNLNHDAMYWYRQDPGQGLRLIYYSQIVNDFQKGDIAEGYSVSREKKESFPLTVTSAQKNPTAFYLCASRTGGGTGELFFGEGSRLTVL.

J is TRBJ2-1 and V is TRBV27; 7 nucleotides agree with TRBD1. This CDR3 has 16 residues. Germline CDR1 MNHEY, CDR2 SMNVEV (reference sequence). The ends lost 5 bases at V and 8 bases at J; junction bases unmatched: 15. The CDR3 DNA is TGTGCCAGCAGTCCACTCAGACAGGGAGTAAAAGATGAGCAGTTCTTC. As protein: CASSPLRQGVKDEQFF.

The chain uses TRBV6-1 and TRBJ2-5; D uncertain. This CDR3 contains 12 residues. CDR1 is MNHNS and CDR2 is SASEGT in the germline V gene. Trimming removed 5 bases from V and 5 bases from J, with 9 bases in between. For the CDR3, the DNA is TGTGCCAGCAGTTATAGTCTGGAGACCCAGTACTTC. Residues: CASSYSLETQYF.

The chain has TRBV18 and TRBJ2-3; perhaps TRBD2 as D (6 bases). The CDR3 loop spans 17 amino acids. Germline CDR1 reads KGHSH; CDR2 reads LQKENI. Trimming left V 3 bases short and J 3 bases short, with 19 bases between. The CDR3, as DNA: TGTGCCAGCTCACCCCCCGGGGCAGGGAGGAGAACAGATACGCAGTATTTT. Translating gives CASSPPGAGRRTDTQYF. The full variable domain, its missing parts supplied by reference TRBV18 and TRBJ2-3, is NAGVMQNPRHLVRRRGQEARLRCSPMKGHSHVYWYRQLPEEGLKFMVYLQKENIIDESGMPKERFSAEFPKEGPSILRIQQVVRGDSAAYFCASSPPGAGRRTDTQYFGPGTRLTVL.

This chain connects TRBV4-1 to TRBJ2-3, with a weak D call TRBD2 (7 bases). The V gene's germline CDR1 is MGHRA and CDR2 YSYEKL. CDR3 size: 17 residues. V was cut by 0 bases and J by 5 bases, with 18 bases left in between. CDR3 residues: CASSQDGRGAIRDTQYF. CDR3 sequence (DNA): TGCGCCAGCAGCCAAGATGGTCGGGGGGCCATTAGAGATACGCAGTATTTT.

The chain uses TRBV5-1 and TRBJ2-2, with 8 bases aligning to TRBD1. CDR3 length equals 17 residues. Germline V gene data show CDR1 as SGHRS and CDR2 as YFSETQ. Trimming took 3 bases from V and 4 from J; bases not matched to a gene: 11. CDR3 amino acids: CASSSSHDRGLTGELFF. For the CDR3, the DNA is TGCGCCAGCAGCTCGTCTCATGACAGGGGCCTCACCGGGGAGCTGTTTTTT.

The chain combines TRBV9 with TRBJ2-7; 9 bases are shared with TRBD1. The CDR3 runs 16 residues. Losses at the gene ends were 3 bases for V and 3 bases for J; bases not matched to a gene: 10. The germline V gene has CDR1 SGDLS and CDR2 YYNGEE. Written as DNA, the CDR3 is TGTGCCAGCAGCGATGGGACCGGGACAGGGATCTACGAGCAGTACTTC. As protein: CASSDGTGTGIYEQYF.

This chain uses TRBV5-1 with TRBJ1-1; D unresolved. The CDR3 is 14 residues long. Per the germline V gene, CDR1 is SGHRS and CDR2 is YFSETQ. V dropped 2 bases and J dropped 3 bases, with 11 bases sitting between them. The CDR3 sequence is CASSFQGPDTEAFF. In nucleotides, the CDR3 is TGCGCCAGCAGCTTTCAAGGGCCCGACACTGAAGCTTTCTTT.

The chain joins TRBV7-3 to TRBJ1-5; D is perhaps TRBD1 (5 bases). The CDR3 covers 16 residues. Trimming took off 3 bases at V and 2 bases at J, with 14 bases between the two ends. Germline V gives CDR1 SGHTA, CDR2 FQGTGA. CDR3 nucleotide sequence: TGTGCCAGCAGCTTGTGGGGGAGGAAGGGCAATCAGCCCCAGCATTTT. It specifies CASSLWGRKGNQPQHF.

The CDR3 DNA reads as TGTGCCACCACCATAGGGGGCTACACCTTC. Protein sequence: CATTIGGYTF. The gene calls are TRBV24-1 and TRBJ1-2; D is undetermined. The CDR3 extends over 10 amino acids. Trimming shortened V by 8 bases and J by 8 bases, and 8 bases separated the two germline ends. CDR1 KGHDR and CDR2 SFDVKD come from the germline V gene.

The chain's CDR3 is CASSLGLAGESWEETQYF. The CDR3 DNA is TGTGCCAGTAGTCTCGGACTAGCGGGAGAGAGTTGGGAGGAGACCCAGTACTTC. The rearrangement joins TRBV19 to TRBJ2-5; TRBD2 matches at 13 bases. The CDR3 consists of 18 residues. The J segment lost 5 bases and the V segment lost 5 bases, leaving 14 bases of the junction unmatched. Per the germline V gene, CDR1 is LNHDA and CDR2 is SQIVND (reference sequence).

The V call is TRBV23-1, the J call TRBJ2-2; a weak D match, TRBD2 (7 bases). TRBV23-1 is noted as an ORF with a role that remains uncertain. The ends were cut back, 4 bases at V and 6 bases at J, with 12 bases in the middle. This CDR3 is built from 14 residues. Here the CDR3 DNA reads TGCGCCAGCAGTCCGCCGGGGGGCCCCGGGGAGCTGTTTTTT. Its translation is CASSPPGGPGELFF.

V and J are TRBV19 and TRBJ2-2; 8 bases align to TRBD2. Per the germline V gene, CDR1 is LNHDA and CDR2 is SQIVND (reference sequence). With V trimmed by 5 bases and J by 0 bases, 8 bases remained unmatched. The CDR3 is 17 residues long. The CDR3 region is CASSSMSGGANTGELFF. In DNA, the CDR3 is TGTGCCAGTAGTTCGATGAGCGGGGGCGCGAACACCGGGGAGCTGTTTTTT.

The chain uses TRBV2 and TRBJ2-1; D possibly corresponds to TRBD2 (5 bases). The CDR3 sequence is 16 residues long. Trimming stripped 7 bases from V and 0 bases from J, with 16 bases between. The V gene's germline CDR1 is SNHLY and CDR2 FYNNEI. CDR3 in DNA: TGTGCCAGCAAGGGCGGGCGGTTAAGCTCCTACAATGAGCAGTTCTTC. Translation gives CASKGGRLSSYNEQFF.